Reported below is one T cell receptor beta chain. Its cognate antigen has yet to be identified. There are no base qualities to consult, and no much larger clone falls within one base. These data come from a study of cytomegalovirus exposure and HLA in healthy donors (dated by TCRdb to 2017 to 2019). For context, the study as a whole: An earlier analysis of some 550 of the donors reported 250 to 350 Gb of sequence data and 117 million unique TCR beta sequences from about 180 million T cells. Approximately 300 gigabases of sequencing data and around 80 million unique TCR sequences made up an early release that covered approximately 620 HLA-typed donors. Of the approximately 370 genotyped donors, approximately 80% were placed in the genetic ancestry cluster associated with self-reported Caucasian donors. The study aimed to test whether signatures of past pathogen exposure could be identified by cataloging public T cell receptors. The study used immunosequencing to profile the T cell repertoires of approximately 640 subjects and linked those repertoires to cytomegalovirus serostatus. In addition to the first cohort of several hundred subjects, a separate validation cohort of 100 to 150 different subjects was used. High-throughput TCR immunosequencing, statistical association of individual TCRs with disease status, and machine learning were combined to predict cytomegalovirus infection status. A later analysis re-analyzed previously published TCR beta repertoires from 666 donors and added high-resolution HLA genotyping to study TCR occurrence patterns. Rather than using new phenotypic data, the later analysis identified candidate immune exposures from TCR beta sequences and from how often those sequences occurred across donors. In an earlier analysis of a few hundred of the donors, high-throughput TCR beta sequencing was used to judge whether each TCR beta V gene segment behaved as functional or pseudogenic. Donor age, sex, ethnicity and CMV serostatus were compiled together with the repertoire data. A later genetic analysis took genome-wide SNP genotypes for about three fifths of the 666 donors and used that subset as a discovery cohort. All discovery cohort repertoires had been generated using a single sequencing platform. Class I and class II HLA loci were covered by the typing at four-digit resolution. Typing coverage varied by locus: about 620-630 donors for A, B, C, DRB1 and DQB1; 522 for DQA1; about 590 for DPA1; fewer than 480 for DPB1. A handful of DR-DQ haplotypes were handled as single units for association and clustering because linkage in the cohort was strong. On average, roughly 250,000 unique TCR beta nucleotide sequences were sequenced per donor among 398 genotyped donors of the cohort, with approximately 18% of those sequences being non-productive. The research as a whole found: Cytomegalovirus status was reported to be diagnosed by the classifier with high specificity and sensitivity in both the original and validation cohorts. A later genetic analysis reported fewer N-insertions in productive TCRs among donors in an Asian-associated ancestry cluster than the roughly 640-donor mean. Correlated functional status among segregating V segments might be attributable to linkage disequilibrium, but an unknown experimental factor could not be ruled out. Across donors, most TCR sequences were observed very rarely, whereas some public TCRs were present in many individuals. In a later genetic analysis, a missense DCLRE1C variant was associated with V-gene and J-gene trimming of TCR beta chains, and the association was replicated in an independent cohort. Roughly uniform sequencing depth across donors was assumed in presence/absence analyses, although this assumption may not hold. A total of roughly 160 TCR beta chains were listed by the study as associated with cytomegalovirus. According to a later analysis, parvovirus B19, influenza, CMV and Epstein-Barr virus appeared linked to several top co-occurrence clusters. The 87-base-pair reads could not distinguish some IMGT-functional V segments, including TRBV6-2 and TRBV6-3, so those segments were excluded. At a false discovery rate of 0.05, a later analysis linked 16,000 or so TCR beta sequences to specific HLA alleles. Strong co-occurrence of HLA alleles, especially DR and DQ, made assigning TCR associations to individual alleles difficult. In a later analysis, HLA-associated TCR beta chains showed more clonal expansion and lower generation probabilities than non-associated chains that were equally common. It was suggested by the authors that the approach could potentially be generalized to other disease states and immunological phenotypes. This cohort had only TCR beta chains sequenced, and the lack of alpha or paired-chain data limited which features could be detected. A cluster of highly shared sequence variants was judged likely to represent a technical artifact of the sequencing pipeline. A later analysis found that TCR association rates varied across HLA loci, with DRB1 alleles showing the most associated TCRs and HLA-C alleles the fewest. Because counts were too low, around 18 rarely observed V segments, including chromosome 9 orphons, were left out of the earlier analysis of roughly 600 of the donors. A further reported finding was that TCR beta sequences accurately predicted the HLA-A and HLA-B alleles for most subjects in the first cohort. According to a later analysis, most CMV-associated TCR beta chains appeared to be HLA-restricted, and the HLA associations seemed to be driven largely by CMV exposure. Immune exposure information for the cohort was limited to CMV serostatus. Because HLA typing was unavailable for some donors at each locus, only the typed subset was used in association tests. In vitro tests confirmed that a few of the cytomegalovirus-associated TCR beta chains recognize cytomegalovirus antigens. Broadly in line with IMGT annotations, most TCR beta V segments showed up in productive rearrangements about 90% or about 30% of the time in an earlier analysis of approximately 640 of the donors.

The method behind the library was the immunoSEQ multiplex PCR assay. For the multiplex PCR, a mixture combining 60 forward primers for TCR Vbeta segments and 13 reverse primers for TCR Jbeta segments was used. A multiplex PCR assay on genomic DNA amplified the CDR3 region of rearranged TCR beta genes. The amplified TCR beta libraries were sequenced on the Illumina HiSeq System as 87-base-pair reads. For the original study's pipeline: In a later analysis, roughly 80 million unique TCR beta chains were counted across the roughly 670 repertoires, and roughly 11 million of these chains were shared by at least two donors. Raw reads were error-corrected and collapsed into unique sequences with a nearest-neighbor algorithm that merged closely related sequences to remove PCR and sequencing errors. Alignment of CDR3 sequences to IMGT reference sequences was used to assign V, D and J gene segments. Each retained sequence needed at least a six-nucleotide match to both a V gene segment and a J gene segment. A rearrangement counted as productive if the CDR3 had no stop codons and remained in frame with V and J, and every other rearrangement counted as non-productive. CDR3 was defined by IMGT convention, running from the second conserved V-encoded cysteine to the conserved J-encoded phenylalanine. In an earlier analysis of roughly 610 of the donors, sequences lacking an unambiguous match to a single V gene segment were excluded. An earlier analysis of approximately 590 of the donors called V segments functional above 56.7% productive rearrangements and segregating when the between-donor standard deviation exceeded 5%. To diagnose cytomegalovirus status from the catalog of TCR beta chain sequences, a statistical classification framework was built. In a later analysis, TCR nucleotide sequences were compared against IMGT/GENE-DB human TR gene sequences so that V and J genes could be assigned. The TCRdist pipeline was used in a later analysis to assign CDR3 sequences and most-parsimonious VDJ recombination scenarios. A later analysis defined each TCR beta chain by its CDR3 amino acid sequence plus V-gene family, and excluded reads lacking a unique V-gene family. In a later analysis, 450 to 600 highly shared, low-generation-probability nucleotide sequences were removed to address suspected cross-contamination and a sequencing artifact. A later analysis calculated a clonal expansion index for each public chain from normalized within-repertoire ranks of inferred template counts. In a later analysis, generation probabilities were computed using a VDJ recombination model fitted to out-of-frame rearrangements, and the results were checked against IGoR. A later analysis scored TCR-TCR, TCR-HLA and TCR-CMV co-occurrence with hypergeometric tests, applying a repertoire-size bias correction to TCR pairs. A later analysis estimated false discovery rates by permuting HLA or CMV assignments 20 times. In a later analysis, co-occurring TCRs were grouped with DBSCAN, and TCRdist sequence similarity was added when clustering was performed within HLA-allele-positive subsets. For co-occurrence clustering, repertoires with fewer than 30,000 or more than 120,000 public chains were excluded, along with five repertoires with anomalous nucleotide sharing. The clones in this table, taken by TCRdb from immuneACCESS, are in-frame only. Not every clone is retained; where verified, under half of the shortfall comes from an unresolved V gene, and the cause of the rest is unknown. V, J and clone size are those of that table, while D and trimming were read from the DNA. This sample is represented by about 180,000 clones; over 75% of them were singletons. 0.5% of the sample is taken by the ten largest.

The cohort comprised some 680 healthy bone marrow donors. At the time of sampling, every cohort member was nominally healthy, though immune exposures that went unrecorded were likely present. The donor was CMV seronegative and belonged to the group of 352 seronegative cohort members. Every donor gave a peripheral blood sample, and the peripheral blood mononuclear cells from that sample were used for TCR beta sequencing. The Qiagen DNeasy Blood Extraction Kit was used to extract genomic DNA from the blood cell samples. The CDR3 contains 14 residues, cysteine and phenylalanine counted. The sequence is cut down to CDR3 DNA, 42 bases in frame from base 1. Here V drops 5 bases and J drops 4 bases, and the junction holds 6 bases not matched to any gene. CDR1 is given as MNHEY and CDR2 as SMNVEV, both from the germline V gene (reference sequence).

The chain is encoded by TRBV27 joined to TRBJ2-7; 9 junctional bases match TRBD1. The sample consisted of PBMCs. The source of this sequence is a woman aged 45 to 65 in good health and CMV-seronegative. The sequenced DNA: TGTGCCAGCAGTCTGGGACAGGGACCTTACGAGCAGTACTTC. The translation is CASSLGQGPYEQYF.